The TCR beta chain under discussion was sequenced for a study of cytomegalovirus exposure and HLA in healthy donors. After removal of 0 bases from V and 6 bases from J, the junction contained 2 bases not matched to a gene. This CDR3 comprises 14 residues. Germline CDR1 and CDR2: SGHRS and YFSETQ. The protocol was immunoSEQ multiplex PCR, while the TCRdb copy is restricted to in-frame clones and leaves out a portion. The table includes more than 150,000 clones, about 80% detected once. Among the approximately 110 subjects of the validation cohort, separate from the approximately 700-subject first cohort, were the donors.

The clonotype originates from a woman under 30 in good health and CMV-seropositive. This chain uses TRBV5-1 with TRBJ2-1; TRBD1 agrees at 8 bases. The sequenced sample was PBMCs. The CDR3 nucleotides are TGCGCCAGCAGCTTGGGGACAGGGACCAATGAGCAGTTCTTC. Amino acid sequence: CASSLGTGTNEQFF.